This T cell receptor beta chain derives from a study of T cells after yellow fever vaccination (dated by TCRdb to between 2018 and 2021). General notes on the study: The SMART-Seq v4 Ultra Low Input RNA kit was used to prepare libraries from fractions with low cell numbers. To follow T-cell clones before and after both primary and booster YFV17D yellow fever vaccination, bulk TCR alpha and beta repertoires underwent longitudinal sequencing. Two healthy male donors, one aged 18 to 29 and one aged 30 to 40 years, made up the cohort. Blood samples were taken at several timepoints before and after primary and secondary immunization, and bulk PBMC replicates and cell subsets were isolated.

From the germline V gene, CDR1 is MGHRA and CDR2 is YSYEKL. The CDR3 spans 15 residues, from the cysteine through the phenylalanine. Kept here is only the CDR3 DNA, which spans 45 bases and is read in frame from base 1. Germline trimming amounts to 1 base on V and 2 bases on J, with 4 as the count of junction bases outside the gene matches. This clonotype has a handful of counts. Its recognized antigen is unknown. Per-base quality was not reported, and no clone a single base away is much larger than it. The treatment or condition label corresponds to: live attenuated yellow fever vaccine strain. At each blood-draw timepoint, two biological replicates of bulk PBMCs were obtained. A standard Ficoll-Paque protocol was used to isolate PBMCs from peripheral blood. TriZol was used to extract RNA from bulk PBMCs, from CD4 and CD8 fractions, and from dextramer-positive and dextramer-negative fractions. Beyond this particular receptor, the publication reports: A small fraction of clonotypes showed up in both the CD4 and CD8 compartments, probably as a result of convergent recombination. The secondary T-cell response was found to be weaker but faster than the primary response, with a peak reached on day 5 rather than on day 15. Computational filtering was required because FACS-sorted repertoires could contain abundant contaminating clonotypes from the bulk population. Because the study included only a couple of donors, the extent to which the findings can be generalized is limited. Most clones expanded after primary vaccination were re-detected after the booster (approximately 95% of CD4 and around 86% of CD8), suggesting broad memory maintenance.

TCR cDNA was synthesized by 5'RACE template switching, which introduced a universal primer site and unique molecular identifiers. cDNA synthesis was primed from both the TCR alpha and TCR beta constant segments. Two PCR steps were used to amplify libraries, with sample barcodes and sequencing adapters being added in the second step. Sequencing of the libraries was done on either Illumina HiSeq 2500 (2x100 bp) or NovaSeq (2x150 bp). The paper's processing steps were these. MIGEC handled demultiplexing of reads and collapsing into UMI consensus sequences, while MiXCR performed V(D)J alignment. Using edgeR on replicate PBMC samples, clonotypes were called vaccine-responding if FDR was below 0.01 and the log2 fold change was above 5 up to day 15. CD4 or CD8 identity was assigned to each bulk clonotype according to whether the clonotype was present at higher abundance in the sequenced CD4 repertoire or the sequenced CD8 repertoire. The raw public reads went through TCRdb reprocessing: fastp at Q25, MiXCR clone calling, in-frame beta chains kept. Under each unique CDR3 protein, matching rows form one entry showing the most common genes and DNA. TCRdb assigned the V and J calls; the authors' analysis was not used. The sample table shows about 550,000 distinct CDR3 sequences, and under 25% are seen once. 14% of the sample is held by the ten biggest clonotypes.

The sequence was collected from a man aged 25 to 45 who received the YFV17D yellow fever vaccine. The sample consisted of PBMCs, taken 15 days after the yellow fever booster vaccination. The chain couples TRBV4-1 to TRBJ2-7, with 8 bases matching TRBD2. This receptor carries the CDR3 CASSQVAGSTYEQYF. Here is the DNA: TGCGCCAGCAGCCAAGTAGCGGGAAGCACCTACGAGCAGTACTTC.